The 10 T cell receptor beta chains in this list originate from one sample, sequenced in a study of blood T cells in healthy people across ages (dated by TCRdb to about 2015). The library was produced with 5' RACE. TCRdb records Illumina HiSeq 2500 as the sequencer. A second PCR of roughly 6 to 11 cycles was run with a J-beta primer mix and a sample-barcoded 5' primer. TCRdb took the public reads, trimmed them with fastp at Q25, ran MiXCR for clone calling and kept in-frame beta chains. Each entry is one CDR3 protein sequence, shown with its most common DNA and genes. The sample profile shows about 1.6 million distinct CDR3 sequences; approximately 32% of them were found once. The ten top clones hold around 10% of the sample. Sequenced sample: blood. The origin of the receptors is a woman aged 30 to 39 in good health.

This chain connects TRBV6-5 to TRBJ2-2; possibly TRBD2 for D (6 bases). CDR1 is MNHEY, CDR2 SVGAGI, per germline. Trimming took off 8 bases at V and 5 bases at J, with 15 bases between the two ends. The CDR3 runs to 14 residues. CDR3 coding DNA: TGTGCCAGCTCGGGGAGCGGAGGGACCGGGGAGCTGTTTTTT. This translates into CASSGSGGTGELFF.

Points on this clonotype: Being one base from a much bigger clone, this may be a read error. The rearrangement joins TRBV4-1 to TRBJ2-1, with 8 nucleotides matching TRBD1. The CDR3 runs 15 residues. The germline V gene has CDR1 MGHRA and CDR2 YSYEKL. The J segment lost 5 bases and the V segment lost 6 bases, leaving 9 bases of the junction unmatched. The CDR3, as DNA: TGCGCCAGCAGGCAAATGACAGGGGTCCACAATGAGCAGTTCTTC. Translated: CASRQMTGVHNEQFF.

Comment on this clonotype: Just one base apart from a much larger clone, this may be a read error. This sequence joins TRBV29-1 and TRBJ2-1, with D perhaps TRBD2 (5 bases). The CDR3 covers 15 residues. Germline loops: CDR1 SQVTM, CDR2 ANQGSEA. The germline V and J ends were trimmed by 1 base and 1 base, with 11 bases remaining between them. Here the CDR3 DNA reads TGCAGCGTTGAAGCTGCGGGTGGATCCTACAATGAGCAGTTCTTC. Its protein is CSVEAAGGSYNEQFF.

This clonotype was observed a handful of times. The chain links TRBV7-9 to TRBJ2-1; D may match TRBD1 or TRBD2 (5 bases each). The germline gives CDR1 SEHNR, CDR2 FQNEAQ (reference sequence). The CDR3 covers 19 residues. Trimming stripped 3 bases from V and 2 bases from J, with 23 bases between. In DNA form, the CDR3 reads TGTGCCAGCAGCTTTAGGGACCTCCCCTCAGTACGAGCCTACAATGAGCAGTTCTTC. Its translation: CASSFRDLPSVRAYNEQFF.

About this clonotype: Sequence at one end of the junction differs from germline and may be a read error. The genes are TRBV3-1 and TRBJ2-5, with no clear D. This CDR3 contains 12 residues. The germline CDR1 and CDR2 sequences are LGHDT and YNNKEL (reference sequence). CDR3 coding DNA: TGTGCCGGCAGCCAAGATACAGTCAAGCAGTACTTC. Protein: CAGSQDTVKQYF.

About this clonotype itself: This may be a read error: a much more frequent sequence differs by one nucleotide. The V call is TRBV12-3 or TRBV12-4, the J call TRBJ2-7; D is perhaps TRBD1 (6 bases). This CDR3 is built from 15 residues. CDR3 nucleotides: TGTACCAGCACCTCTACTCCGACAGGCCACTACGAGCAGTACTTC. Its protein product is CTSTSTPTGHYEQYF.

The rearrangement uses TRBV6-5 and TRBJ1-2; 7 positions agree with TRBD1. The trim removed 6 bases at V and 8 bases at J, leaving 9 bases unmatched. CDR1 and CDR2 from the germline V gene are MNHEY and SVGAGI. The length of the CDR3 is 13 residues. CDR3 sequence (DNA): TGTGCCAGCAGACAACAGGGGACTCGGGGCTACACCTTC. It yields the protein CASRQQGTRGYTF.

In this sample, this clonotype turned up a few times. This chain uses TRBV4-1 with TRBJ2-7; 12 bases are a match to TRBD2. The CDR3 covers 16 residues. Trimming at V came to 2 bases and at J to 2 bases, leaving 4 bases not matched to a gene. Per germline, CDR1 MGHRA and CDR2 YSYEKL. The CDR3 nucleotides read TGCGCCAGCAGCCAATCGACTAGCGGGAGCGCCTACGAGCAGTACTTC. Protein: CASSQSTSGSAYEQYF.

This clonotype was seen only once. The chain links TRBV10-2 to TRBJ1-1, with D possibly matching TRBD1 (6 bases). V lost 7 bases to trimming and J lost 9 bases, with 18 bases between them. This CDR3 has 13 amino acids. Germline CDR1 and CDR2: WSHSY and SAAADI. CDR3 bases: TGCGCCAGCAACCAACAGGGTCGGGACAAAGCTTTCTTT. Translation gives CASNQQGRDKAFF.

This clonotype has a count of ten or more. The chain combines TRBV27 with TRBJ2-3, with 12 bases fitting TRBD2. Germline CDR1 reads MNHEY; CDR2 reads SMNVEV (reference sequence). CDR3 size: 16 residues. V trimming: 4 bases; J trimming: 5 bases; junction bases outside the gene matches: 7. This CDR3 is CASSSGLAGYVDTQYF. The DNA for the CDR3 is TGTGCCAGCAGTTCCGGACTAGCGGGATATGTAGATACGCAGTATTTT.